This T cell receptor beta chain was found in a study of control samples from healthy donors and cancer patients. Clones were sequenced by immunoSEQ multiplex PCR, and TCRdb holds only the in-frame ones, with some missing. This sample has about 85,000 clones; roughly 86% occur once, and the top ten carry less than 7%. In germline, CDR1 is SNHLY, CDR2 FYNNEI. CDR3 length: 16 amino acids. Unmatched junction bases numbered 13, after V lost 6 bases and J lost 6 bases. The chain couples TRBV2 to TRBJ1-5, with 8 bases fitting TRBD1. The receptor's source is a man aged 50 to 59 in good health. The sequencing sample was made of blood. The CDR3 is CASSGGPGGWFQPQHF. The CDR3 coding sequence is TGTGCCAGCAGCGGGGGGCCAGGGGGCTGGTTTCAGCCCCAGCATTTT. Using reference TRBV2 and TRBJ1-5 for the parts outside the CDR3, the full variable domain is EPEVTQTPSHQVTQMGQEVILRCVPISNHLYFYWYRQILGQKVEFLVSFYNNEISEKSEIFDDQFSVERPDGSNFTLKIRSTKLEDSAMYFCASSGGPGGWFQPQHFGDGTRLSIL.